These T cell receptor beta chains were read from a single sample in a study of blood T cell repertoires in COVID-19. Clones were sequenced by immunoSEQ multiplex PCR, and TCRdb holds only the in-frame ones, with some missing. The table includes over 150,000 clones, over 75% detected once. The specimen sequenced was peripheral blood. The receptors derive from a man in his 60s with COVID-19, enrolled during active disease. The CDR3 runs from the conserved cysteine through the conserved F or W. A D gene is named only where the DNA matches it firmly. Expanded clones are given a class, and other clones once, few, many or no size at all.

TRBV6-5	-	TRBJ1-2	-	CASSYSSIQGNYGYTF	TGTGCCAGCAGTTACTCGAGTATCCAGGGAAACTATGGCTACACCTTC
TRBV19	once	TRBJ2-4	TRBD2	CASRVGLAGGTDIQYF	TGTGCCAGTAGGGTGGGACTAGCGGGGGGCACGGACATTCAGTACTTC
TRBV7-7	-	TRBJ2-5	TRBD1	CASSFGLLTGDQYF	TGTGCTAGCAGCTTCGGCCTACTGACAGGGGACCAGTACTTC
TRBV4-2	-	TRBJ1-2	TRBD1	CASSQPSERQGSYGYTF	TGTGCCAGCAGCCAGCCCTCGGAGAGACAGGGGAGCTATGGCTACACCTTC
TRBV19	-	TRBJ2-1	TRBD1	CASRKGQGAPTQQFF	TGTGCCAGTAGGAAAGGACAGGGGGCACCAACTCAGCAGTTCTTC
TRBV6-5	-	TRBJ1-4	-	CASRRWATGWEKLFF	TGTGCCAGCAGGCGCTGGGCCACCGGATGGGAAAAACTGTTTTTT
TRBV4-2	-	TRBJ1-6	-	CASSRTGHDNSPLHF	TGTGCCAGCAGTCGAACAGGGCATGACAATTCACCCCTCCACTTT
TRBV19	few	TRBJ1-1	-	CASSKHQGPEAFF	TGTGCCAGTAGTAAACACCAGGGTCCCGAAGCTTTCTTT
TRBV6-1	-	TRBJ1-1	-	CASSVGQGGANTEAFF	TGTGCCAGCAGTGTTGGCCAGGGAGGGGCGAACACTGAAGCTTTCTTT
TRBV4-2	-	TRBJ1-1	-	CASSQETVLMNTEAFF	TGTGCCAGCAGCCAAGAAACAGTCCTAATGAACACTGAAGCTTTCTTT
TRBV7-2	-	TRBJ2-1	-	CASSLNWSGNEQFF	TGTGCCAGCAGCTTAAACTGGAGCGGCAATGAGCAGTTCTTC
TRBV30	-	TRBJ1-4	-	CAWRPPDRNEKLFF	TGTGCCTGGAGGCCCCCCGACAGAAATGAAAAACTGTTTTTT
TRBV23-1	-	TRBJ2-1	TRBD1	CASRMFCRDREGEQFF	TGCGCCAGCAGAATGTTTTGTAGGGACAGGGAGGGTGAGCAGTTCTTC
TRBV5-5	-	TRBJ1-6	TRBD1	CASSLTTGDNSPLHF	TGTGCCAGCAGCCTAACGACAGGGGATAATTCACCCCTCCACTTT
TRBV29-1	-	TRBJ1-5	-	CSVSAGLSNQPQHF	TGCAGCGTTTCGGCGGGACTTAGCAATCAGCCCCAGCATTTT
TRBV12-3/TRBV12-4	-	TRBJ1-5	TRBD1	CASSGTDNQPQHF	TGTGCCAGCAGTGGGACAGACAATCAGCCCCAGCATTTT
TRBV19	-	TRBJ1-1	TRBD1	CASRDHRGDTEAFF	TGTGCCAGTAGGGACCACAGGGGGGACACTGAAGCTTTCTTT
TRBV6-5	-	TRBJ2-7	-	CASNLQSGPPFEQYF	TGTGCCAGCAACCTACAGTCAGGCCCTCCCTTCGAGCAGTACTTC
TRBV13	-	TRBJ2-3	TRBD2	CASSLRWLAGGVSTDTQYF	TGTGCCAGCAGCTTACGGTGGTTAGCGGGGGGCGTTAGCACAGATACGCAGTATTTT
TRBV4-1	once	TRBJ2-3	-	CASRDTLRTDTQYF	TGCGCCAGCAGGGACACTTTGCGCACAGATACGCAGTATTTT
TRBV7-8	-	TRBJ1-3	TRBD1	CASSPEGGQAGNTIYF	TGTGCCAGCAGCCCAGAGGGGGGACAGGCTGGAAACACCATATATTTT
TRBV14	-	TRBJ1-2	-	CASSQEEAGLGYGYTF	TGTGCCAGCAGCCAAGAAGAGGCGGGGCTCGGCTATGGCTACACCTTC
TRBV2	-	TRBJ2-4	TRBD2	CASSVVTSGGDIQYF	TGTGCCAGCAGTGTAGTAACTAGCGGGGGCGACATTCAGTACTTC
TRBV9	-	TRBJ1-1	-	CASSVSRNTEAFF	TGTGCCAGCAGCGTATCCAGGAACACTGAAGCTTTCTTT
TRBV7-3	few	TRBJ1-1	-	CASSFAGNTEAFF	TGTGCCAGCAGCTTTGCAGGGAACACTGAAGCTTTCTTT
TRBV5-1	-	TRBJ2-3	TRBD2	CASSLGASGGTDTQYF	TGCGCCAGCAGCTTGGGTGCTAGCGGGGGCACAGATACGCAGTATTTT
TRBV18	few	TRBJ1-3	TRBD1	CASSPRQGRSSGNTIYF	TGTGCCAGCTCACCAAGACAGGGAAGGAGCTCTGGAAACACCATATATTTT
TRBV7-9	-	TRBJ1-4	-	CASSLEGSTNEKLFF	TGTGCCAGCAGCTTAGAGGGGTCAACTAATGAAAAACTGTTTTTT